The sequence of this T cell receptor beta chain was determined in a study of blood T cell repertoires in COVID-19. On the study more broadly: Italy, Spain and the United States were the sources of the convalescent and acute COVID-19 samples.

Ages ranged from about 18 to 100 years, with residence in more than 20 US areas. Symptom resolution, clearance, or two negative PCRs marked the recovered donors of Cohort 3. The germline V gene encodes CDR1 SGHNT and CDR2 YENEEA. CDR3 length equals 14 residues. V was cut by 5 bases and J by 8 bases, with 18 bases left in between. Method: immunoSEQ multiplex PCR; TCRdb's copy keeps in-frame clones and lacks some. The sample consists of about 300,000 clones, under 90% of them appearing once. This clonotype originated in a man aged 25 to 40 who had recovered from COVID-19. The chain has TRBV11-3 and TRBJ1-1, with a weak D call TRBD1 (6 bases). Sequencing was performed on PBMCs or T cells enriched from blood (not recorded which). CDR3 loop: CASSKYRVGEEAFF. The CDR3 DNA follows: TGTGCCAGCAGCAAATACAGGGTTGGTGAGGAAGCTTTCTTT.